This T cell receptor beta chain derives from a study of shared clonotypes between healthy human individuals. The study's findings and limits: In general, naive subsets displayed greater estimated richness than memory subsets did. The sole specimen, blood, was sampled, and tissue repertoires likely differ.

This CDR3 has 13 amino acids. The V gene lost 5 bases and the J gene lost 2 bases, with 10 bases spanning the gap. The V gene's germline CDR1 is SGHVS and CDR2 FQNEAQ. Remarks on this clone: What it binds is unknown.

Sequencing used immunoSEQ multiplex PCR; TCRdb keeps in-frame clones, though not all of them. The table lists over a million clones, 75% to 80% of them singletons. This sequence originates from a man in his late teens or twenties in good health. Some clones in this sample may be carry-over from other donors' samples. The chain combines TRBV7-8 with TRBJ2-7, with D tentatively TRBD2 (5 bases). The specimen was memory CD4+ T cells from PBMCs. Subset indicated: CD45RA-negative fraction. The CDR3 protein is CASSPRGTYEQYF. Written as DNA, the CDR3 is TGTGCCAGCAGCCCTCGGGGTACCTACGAGCAGTACTTC.